This record covers a single TCR beta chain. Per the germline V gene, CDR1 is SGHRS and CDR2 is YFSETQ. The CDR3 length is 13 residues. V trimming: 2 bases; J trimming: 6 bases; junction bases outside the gene matches: 1. The data originate from a study of blood T cell repertoires in COVID-19. Study-level information: The United States, Italy and Spain were the sources of the acute and convalescent COVID-19 samples. The analysed material was cDNA or gDNA that came from T cells, B-cell-depleted T cells, or PBMCs.

In the original workflow: Scientists estimated how many nucleated cells there were by amplifying reference gene primers. The assay was immunoSEQ multiplex PCR, and TCRdb's table has in-frame clones only and misses some. V, J and clone size are those of that table, while D and trimming were read from the DNA. The sample consists of around 19,000 clones, about 83% of them appearing once. The TCR comes from a human donor in a cohort sampled during active COVID-19. Sequenced: peripheral blood. V gene TRBV5-1 combines with J gene TRBJ2-7, with 11 bases identical to TRBD2. The CDR3 DNA reads as TGCGCCAGCAGCTTTAGCGGGAGGGTCGAGCAGTACTTC. Protein product: CASSFSGRVEQYF.